Listed below are T cell receptor beta chains from one sample, sequenced in a study of blood T cell repertoires in COVID-19. Sequencing used immunoSEQ multiplex PCR; TCRdb keeps in-frame clones, though not all of them. Among fewer than 300,000 clones listed, approximately 86% were seen once. The sample consisted of peripheral blood. The receptors shown here come from a woman aged 18-30 years with acute or convalescent COVID-19. Both conserved end residues are part of each CDR3. D genes are given only for firm matches. Clone size is stated in some rows and not others, as once, few, many or a class when expanded.

D gene | clone size | J gene | V gene | CDR3 DNA | CDR3 protein
TRBD1 | NA | TRBJ2-5 | TRBV6-5 | TGTGCCAGCAGGAACGACAGGGGCCCTCAAGAGACCCAGTACTTC | CASRNDRGPQETQYF
NA | NA | TRBJ2-5 | TRBV7-6 | TGTGCCAGCAGCTTAAACTTCGTGAGGGAGAGTTTACAAGAGACCCAGTACTTC | CASSLNFVRESLQETQYF
TRBD2 | NA | TRBJ2-5 | TRBV27 | TGTGCCAGCAGTGTGAGACTAGCAGAGACCCAGTACTTC | CASSVRLAETQYF
TRBD1 | once | TRBJ1-4 | TRBV27 | TGTGCCAGCACCAGGACAGGGCAGGAAAAACTGTTTTTT | CASTRTGQEKLFF
TRBD2 | NA | TRBJ2-3 | TRBV19 | TGTGCCAGTAGTATTCGGTGGGGAGGGGATACGCAGTATTTT | CASSIRWGGDTQYF
TRBD1 | NA | TRBJ2-3 | TRBV7-9 | TGTGCCAGCAGCACCCTGCCGGGACAGGGAGGCCCAGATACGCAGTATTTT | CASSTLPGQGGPDTQYF
NA | NA | TRBJ1-3 | TRBV5-1 | TGCGCCAGCAGCTTGGGGCACAGCTCCTCTGGAAACACCATATATTTT | CASSLGHSSSGNTIYF
NA | NA | TRBJ2-7 | TRBV27 | TGTGCCAGCAGCTGGGGAGGGGGGAAGCACGAGCAGTACTTC | CASSWGGGKHEQYF
TRBD1 | once | TRBJ2-7 | TRBV5-1 | TGCGCCAGCACCCCCGGGACAGGCTCCTACGAGCAGTACTTC | CASTPGTGSYEQYF
TRBD2 | NA | TRBJ2-3 | TRBV6-2/TRBV6-3 | TGTGCCAGCAGTTACGTGCTAGCGGAAATCACAGATACGCAGTATTTT | CASSYVLAEITDTQYF
TRBD1 | NA | TRBJ1-1 | TRBV6-5 | TGTGCCAGCCCGGGACAGTTTAACACTGAAGCTTTCTTT | CASPGQFNTEAFF
NA | NA | TRBJ2-3 | TRBV30 | TGTGCCTGCACCAGGGGTGTTATAGATACGCAGTATTTT | CACTRGVIDTQYF
NA | NA | TRBJ1-4 | TRBV27 | TGTGCCAGCAGTTTATTCAGTCGTGGCAGTGCAACTAATGAAAAACTGTTTTTT | CASSLFSRGSATNEKLFF
TRBD1 | NA | TRBJ1-1 | TRBV10-3 | TGTGCCATCAGGGAGACAGGGTCTGAAGCTTTCTTT | CAIRETGSEAFF
NA | NA | TRBJ2-1 | TRBV5-1 | TGCGCCAGCAGCTTGGCCGGGGGACTGTACAATGAGCAGTTCTTC | CASSLAGGLYNEQFF
NA | NA | TRBJ1-1 | TRBV6-1 | TGTGCCAGCAGTGAATGGGCAGTCAAGGCTTTCTTT | CASSEWAVKAFF
NA | NA | TRBJ2-7 | TRBV6-6 | TGTGCCAGCAGTTTAAACCGGGACTCTGCGCGGGAGCAGTACTTC | CASSLNRDSAREQYF
TRBD2 | NA | TRBJ2-1 | TRBV29-1 | TGCAGTTTAGCGGGAGGCCCCTACAATGAGCAGTTCTTC | CSLAGGPYNEQFF
TRBD2 | NA | TRBJ2-3 | TRBV29-1 | TGCAGCGTGGAATACTTAGCGGGGGACACAGATACGCAGTATTTT | CSVEYLAGDTDTQYF
TRBD1 | NA | TRBJ2-7 | TRBV15 | TGTGCCACCAGTAGGACAGGGCAATCCTACGAGCAGTACTTC | CATSRTGQSYEQYF
TRBD1 | NA | TRBJ2-2 | TRBV10-2 | TGCGCCAGCACCTCCGGGACAGCGAACACCGGGGAGCTGTTTTTT | CASTSGTANTGELFF
NA | few | TRBJ1-5 | TRBV30 | TGTGCCTGGGAGGCTAGGGGGGGGAATCAGCCCCAGCATTTT | CAWEARGGNQPQHF
NA | NA | TRBJ2-3 | TRBV19 | TGTGCCAGTAGCGAGGCAGATACGCAGTATTTT | CASSEADTQYF
NA | NA | TRBJ2-7 | TRBV18 | TGTGCCAGCTCACCACCTTCGGGGGACGAGCAGTACTTC | CASSPPSGDEQYF
NA | NA | TRBJ1-5 | TRBV7-9 | TGTGCCAGCAGCATCGGGGGGACCAATCAGCCCCAGCATTTT | CASSIGGTNQPQHF
NA | few | TRBJ2-7 | TRBV28 | TGTGCCAGCAGTTCAAGCCGGTACGAGCAGTACTTC | CASSSSRYEQYF
TRBD1 | NA | TRBJ1-4 | TRBV19 | TGTGCCAGTAGCTCCGGGAGGGGACAGGGTAATGAAAAACTGTTTTTT | CASSSGRGQGNEKLFF
NA | NA | TRBJ2-1 | TRBV15 | TGTGCCACCAGCGGAGGGGGTCCCCCGGGGTACAATGAGCAGTTCTTC | CATSGGGPPGYNEQFF
NA | NA | TRBJ1-3 | TRBV29-1 | TGCAGCGTTGAAGGTCCCACTGGAAACACCATATATTTT | CSVEGPTGNTIYF
TRBD2 | NA | TRBJ2-1 | TRBV7-2 | TGTGCCAGCAGCCCGAGCGGGAGCACCTACAATGAGCAGTTCTTC | CASSPSGSTYNEQFF
TRBD1 | NA | TRBJ2-7 | TRBV6-5 | TGTGCCAGCAGCGACAGGGGACGTAGTTACGAGCAGTACTTC | CASSDRGRSYEQYF
NA | few | TRBJ2-5 | TRBV6-2/TRBV6-3 | TGTGCCAGCAGTCGAAAAGCGGAGACCCAGTACTTC | CASSRKAETQYF
TRBD1 | NA | TRBJ1-2 | TRBV5-1 | TGCGCCAGCAGCCCTGGGACAGGGGGCGCGAGAGGCTACACCTTC | CASSPGTGGARGYTF
NA | NA | TRBJ2-1 | TRBV7-3 | TGTGCCAGCAGCGGGGACTCCGGGGTAAATGAGCAGTTCTTC | CASSGDSGVNEQFF
TRBD2 | once | TRBJ2-5 | TRBV19 | TGTGCCAGTAAGGGACTAGCGGGAGTCCAAGAGACCCAGTACTTC | CASKGLAGVQETQYF
NA | NA | TRBJ1-4 | TRBV5-6 | TGTGCCAGCAGTCTCCTCATTCAGGGTTCTAATGAAAAACTGTTTTTT | CASSLLIQGSNEKLFF
TRBD1 | NA | TRBJ2-7 | TRBV7-2 | TGTGCCAGCAGCAACACAGGGGGACTGTCCTACGAGCAGTACTTC | CASSNTGGLSYEQYF
TRBD2 | few | TRBJ2-1 | TRBV7-2 | TGTGCCAGCAGCTTAGAGGGACTAGCGGGAGTATATGAGCAGTTCTTC | CASSLEGLAGVYEQFF
NA | NA | TRBJ2-2 | TRBV21-1 | TGTGCCAGCACCCTGGGGGGACAGGGATACACCGGGGAGCTGTTTTTT | CASTLGGQGYTGELFF
TRBD1 | NA | TRBJ2-7 | TRBV27 | TGTGCCAGCAGTCCCCGAGCCGGGACAGGCTCCGAGCAGTACTTC | CASSPRAGTGSEQYF
NA | NA | TRBJ2-7 | TRBV19 | TGTGCCAGTACCCTCGAGCAGTACTTC | CASTLEQYF
TRBD2 | NA | TRBJ2-1 | TRBV4-3 | TGCGCCAGCAGCCACAACCCCCCTAGCGGGTACACCTACAATGAGCAGTTCTTC | CASSHNPPSGYTYNEQFF
TRBD1 | few | TRBJ2-3 | TRBV7-2 | TGTGCCAGCAGCCCGTGGACAGGGCTCGCAGATACGCAGTATTTT | CASSPWTGLADTQYF
TRBD1 | NA | TRBJ1-2 | TRBV5-4 | TGTGCCAGCAGCGACGGACAGGGGGTAGGCTACACCTTC | CASSDGQGVGYTF
TRBD2 | NA | TRBJ2-7 | TRBV6-2/TRBV6-3 | TGTGCCAGCAGTCCAGCGGGAGGGGGATCCTACGAGCAGTACTTC | CASSPAGGGSYEQYF
TRBD1 | few | TRBJ2-3 | TRBV27 | TGTGCCAGCAGTATACGACAGGGTAGGGCGCAGTATTTT | CASSIRQGRAQYF
NA | NA | TRBJ2-1 | TRBV29-1 | TGCAGCGTTGAGACCATCCAAAAACGAGGTGGACAGTTCTTC | CSVETIQKRGGQFF
NA | NA | TRBJ1-1 | TRBV6-1 | TGTGCCAGCAGTGAAACGCCTACTTACCTCATGAACACTGAAGCTTTCTTT | CASSETPTYLMNTEAFF
NA | NA | TRBJ1-1 | TRBV6-5 | TGTGCCAGCAGTTACTCAGAAGAGGGCCCGAACACTGAAGCTTTCTTT | CASSYSEEGPNTEAFF
NA | NA | TRBJ1-2 | TRBV19 | TGTGCCAGTAGTATGGTGGCAGGGTTCGGATATGGCTACACCTTC | CASSMVAGFGYGYTF
NA | few | TRBJ2-7 | TRBV3-1/TRBV3-2 | TGTGCCAGCAGCCAAGTCGGGTCGGGTGCTGTGGACGAGCAGTACTTC | CASSQVGSGAVDEQYF
TRBD2 | NA | TRBJ2-1 | TRBV19 | TGTGCCAGTAGTATCGGTTCGACTAGCGGACACCCCTACAATGAGCAGTTCTTC | CASSIGSTSGHPYNEQFF
TRBD1 | NA | TRBJ2-1 | TRBV28 | TGTGCCAGCAGTCCGTCCACGGGACAGGACTACAATGAGCAGTTCTTC | CASSPSTGQDYNEQFF
TRBD1 | once | TRBJ1-5 | TRBV7-2 | TGTGCCAGTGGACAGGGGGTCAATCAGCCCCAGCATTTT | CASGQGVNQPQHF
NA | NA | TRBJ2-3 | TRBV7-9 | TGTGCCAGCAGCTTTAGAGGGAGTGGTACAGATACGCAGTATTTT | CASSFRGSGTDTQYF
TRBD2 | NA | TRBJ2-7 | TRBV30 | TGTGCCTGGGATAGCATACGGACTAGCGGGAAAGTGAGGAGGTACGAGCAGTACTTC | CAWDSIRTSGKVRRYEQYF
NA | NA | TRBJ1-6 | TRBV2 | TGTGCCAGCACTCCTCGGGTCAATTCACCCCTCCACTTT | CASTPRVNSPLHF
TRBD1 | NA | TRBJ1-2 | TRBV6-6 | TGTGCCACGCACCGGGGTACAGGGGGCCATGGCTACACCTTC | CATHRGTGGHGYTF
NA | few | TRBJ1-4 | TRBV7-9 | TGTGCCAGCAGCCAACATACCGGCGGTGAAAAACTGTTTTTT | CASSQHTGGEKLFF